The table lists the clone carrying this T cell receptor beta chain with many counts. The antigen is unknown. The sample comes from a study of T-cell reconstitution after alpha-beta-depleted transplantation in children. Study outcomes and limitations: Expanded graft clones, several hundred of them, were reportedly the source of alpha-beta T cells about two months after transplant. Some patients owed their high day-60 TCRbeta diversity to surviving recipient T cells and thymic progenitors.

This CDR3 spans 14 amino acids. V shed 3 bases and J shed 3 bases, with 9 bases lying between them. Preparation of the TCRbeta library was carried out with unique molecular identifiers. TCRdb reprocessed the PCR reads via MiXCR and lists one record per CDR3 protein. Among fewer than 750,000 distinct CDR3 sequences, about 23% were seen once, and the ten largest hold roughly an eighth. This specimen was PBMCs, mostly from graft donor cells, taken 360 days after TCRalphabeta/CD19-depleted stem cell transplant. This chain links TRBV12-3 or TRBV12-4 with TRBJ1-5, with no clear D. This TCR came from a boy less than two years old who had a stem cell transplant for acute myeloid leukemia, so the T cells may come from the graft donor. The CDR3 DNA reads as TGTGCCAGCAGTTTGGGGAGTTTCAATCAGCCCCAGCATTTT. It specifies CASSLGSFNQPQHF.